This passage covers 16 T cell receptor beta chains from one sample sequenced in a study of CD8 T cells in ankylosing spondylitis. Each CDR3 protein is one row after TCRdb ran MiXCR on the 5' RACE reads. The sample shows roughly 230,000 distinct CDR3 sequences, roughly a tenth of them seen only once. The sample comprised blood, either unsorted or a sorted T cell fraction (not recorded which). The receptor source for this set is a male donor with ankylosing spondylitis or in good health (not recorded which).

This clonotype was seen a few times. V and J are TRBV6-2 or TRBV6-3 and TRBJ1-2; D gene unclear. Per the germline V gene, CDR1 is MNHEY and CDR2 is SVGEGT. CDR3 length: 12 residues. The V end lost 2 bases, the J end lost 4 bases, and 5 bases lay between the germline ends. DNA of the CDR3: TGTGCCAGCAGTTACGATGTCTATGGCTACACCTTC. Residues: CASSYDVYGYTF.

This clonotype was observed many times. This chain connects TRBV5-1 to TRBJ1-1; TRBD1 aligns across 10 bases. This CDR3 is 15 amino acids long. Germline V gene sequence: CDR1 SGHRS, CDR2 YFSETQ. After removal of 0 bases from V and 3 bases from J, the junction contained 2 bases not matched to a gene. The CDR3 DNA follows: TGCGCCAGCAGCTTGGGGGGGACAGGGGACACTGAAGCTTTCTTT. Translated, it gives CASSLGGTGDTEAFF.

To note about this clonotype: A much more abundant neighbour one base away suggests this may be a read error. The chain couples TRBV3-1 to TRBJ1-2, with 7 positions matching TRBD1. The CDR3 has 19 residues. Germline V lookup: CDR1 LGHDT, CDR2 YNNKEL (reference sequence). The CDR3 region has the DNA TGTACCAGCAGCCAGGTTGACCTGACAGGGACCTTGGACGGCTATGGCTACACCTTC. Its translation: CTSSQVDLTGTLDGYGYTF.

The CDR3 loop reads CATTQGGPGLVGELFF. In nucleotides, the CDR3 is TGTGCCACCACCCAAGGGGGACCGGGCCTCGTCGGGGAGCTGTTTTTT. The chain uses TRBV3-1 and TRBJ2-2; a possible D gene is TRBD1 (6 bases). Looked up from germline, CDR1 is LGHDT and CDR2 is YNNKEL (reference sequence). Trimming took off 10 bases at V and 7 bases at J, with 25 bases between the two ends. CDR3 size: 16 residues.

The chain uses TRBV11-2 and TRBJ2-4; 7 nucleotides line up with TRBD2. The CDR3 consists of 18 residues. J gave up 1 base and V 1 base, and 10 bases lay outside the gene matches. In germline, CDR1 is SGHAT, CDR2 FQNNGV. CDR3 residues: CASSLVVSREGAKNIQYF. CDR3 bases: TGTGCCAGCAGCTTAGTTGTGTCTAGGGAGGGGGCCAAAAACATTCAGTACTTC.

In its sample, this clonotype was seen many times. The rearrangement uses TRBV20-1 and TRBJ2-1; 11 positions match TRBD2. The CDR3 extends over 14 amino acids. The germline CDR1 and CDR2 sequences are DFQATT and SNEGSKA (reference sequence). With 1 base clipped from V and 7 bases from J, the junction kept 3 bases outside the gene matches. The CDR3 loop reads CSARGLAGLNEQFF. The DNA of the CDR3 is TGCAGTGCTAGAGGACTAGCGGGGCTAAATGAGCAGTTCTTC.

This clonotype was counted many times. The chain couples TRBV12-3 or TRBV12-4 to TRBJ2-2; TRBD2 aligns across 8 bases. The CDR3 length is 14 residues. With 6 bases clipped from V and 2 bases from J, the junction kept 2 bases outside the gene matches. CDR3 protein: CASRAGGNTGELFF. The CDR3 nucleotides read TGTGCCAGCAGGGCGGGGGGAAACACCGGGGAGCTGTTTTTT.

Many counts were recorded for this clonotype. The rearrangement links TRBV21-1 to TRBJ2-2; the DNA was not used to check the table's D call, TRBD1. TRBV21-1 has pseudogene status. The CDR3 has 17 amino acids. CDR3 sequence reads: CATLNSQGAGSTGELFF. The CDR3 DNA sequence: TGTGCCACCCTCAACAGCCAGGGTGCCGGGAGCACCGGGGAGCTGTTTTTT.

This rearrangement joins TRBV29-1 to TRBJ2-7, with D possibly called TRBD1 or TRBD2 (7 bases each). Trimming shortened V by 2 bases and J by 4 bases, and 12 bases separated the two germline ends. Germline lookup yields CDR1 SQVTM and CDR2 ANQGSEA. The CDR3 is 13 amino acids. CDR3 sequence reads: CSVESGGGYEQYF. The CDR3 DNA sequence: TGCAGCGTTGAATCAGGGGGGGGTTACGAGCAGTACTTC.

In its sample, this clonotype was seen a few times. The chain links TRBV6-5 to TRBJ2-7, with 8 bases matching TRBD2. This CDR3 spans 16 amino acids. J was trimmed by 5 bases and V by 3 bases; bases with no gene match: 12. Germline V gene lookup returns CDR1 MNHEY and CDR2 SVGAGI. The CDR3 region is CASSYAAGAPRNEQYF. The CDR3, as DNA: TGTGCCAGCAGTTATGCAGCGGGGGCTCCCCGGAACGAGCAGTACTTC.

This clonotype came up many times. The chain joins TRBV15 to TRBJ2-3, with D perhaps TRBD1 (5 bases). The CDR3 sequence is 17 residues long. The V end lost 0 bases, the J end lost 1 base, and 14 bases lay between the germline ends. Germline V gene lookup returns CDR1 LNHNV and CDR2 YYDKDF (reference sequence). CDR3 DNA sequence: TGTGCCACCAGCAGAGAGTTGGAAGGGGCCGGCACAGATACGCAGTATTTT. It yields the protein CATSRELEGAGTDTQYF. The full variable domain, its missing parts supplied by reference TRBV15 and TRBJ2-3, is DAMVIQNPRYQVTQFGKPVTLSCSQTLNHNVMYWYQQKSSQAPKLLFHYYDKDFNNEADTPDNFQSRRPNTSFCFLDIRSPGLGDTAMYLCATSRELEGAGTDTQYFGPGTRLTVL.

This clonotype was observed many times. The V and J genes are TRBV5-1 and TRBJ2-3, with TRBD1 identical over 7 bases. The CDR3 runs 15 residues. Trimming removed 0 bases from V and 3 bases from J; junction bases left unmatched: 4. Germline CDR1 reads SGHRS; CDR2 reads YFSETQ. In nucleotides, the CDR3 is TGCGCCAGCAGCTTGGAGGGACAGCTGACAGATACGCAGTATTTT. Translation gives CASSLEGQLTDTQYF.

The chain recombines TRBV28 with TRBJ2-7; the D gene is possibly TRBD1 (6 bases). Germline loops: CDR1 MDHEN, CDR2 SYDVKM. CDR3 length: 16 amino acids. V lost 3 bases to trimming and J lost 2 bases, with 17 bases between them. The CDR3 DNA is TGTGCCAGCAGTTTTCAGGAGGCAGGGGACCCCTACGAGCAGTACTTC. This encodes CASSFQEAGDPYEQYF. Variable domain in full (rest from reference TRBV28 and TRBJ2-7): DVKVTQSSRYLVKRTGEKVFLECVQDMDHENMFWYRQDPGLGLRLIYFSYDVKMKEKGDIPEGYSVSREKKERFSLILESASTNQTSMYLCASSFQEAGDPYEQYFGPGTRLTVT.

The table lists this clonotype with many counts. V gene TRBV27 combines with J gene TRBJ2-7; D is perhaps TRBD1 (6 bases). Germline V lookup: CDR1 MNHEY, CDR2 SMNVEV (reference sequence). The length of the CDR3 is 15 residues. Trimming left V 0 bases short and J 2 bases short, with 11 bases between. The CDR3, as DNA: TGTGCCAGCAGTTTATCCCCACAGGGTACCTACGAGCAGTACTTC. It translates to CASSLSPQGTYEQYF.

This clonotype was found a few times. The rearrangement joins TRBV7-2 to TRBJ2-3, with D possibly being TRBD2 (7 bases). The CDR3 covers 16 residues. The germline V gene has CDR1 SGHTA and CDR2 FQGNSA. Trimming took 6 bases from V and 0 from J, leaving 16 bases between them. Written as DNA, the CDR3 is TGTGCCAGCAGTTTGGCTGGGGGGGCGAGCACAGATACGCAGTATTTT. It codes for CASSLAGGASTDTQYF.

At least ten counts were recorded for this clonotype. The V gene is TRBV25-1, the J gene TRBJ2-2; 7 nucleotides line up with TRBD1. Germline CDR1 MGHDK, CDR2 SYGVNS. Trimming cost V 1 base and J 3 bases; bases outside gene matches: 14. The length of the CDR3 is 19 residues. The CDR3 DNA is TGTGCCAGCAGTGAATTTCTGTACAGGGGTGGCGCCGACACCGGGGAGCTGTTTTTT. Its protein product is CASSEFLYRGGADTGELFF.